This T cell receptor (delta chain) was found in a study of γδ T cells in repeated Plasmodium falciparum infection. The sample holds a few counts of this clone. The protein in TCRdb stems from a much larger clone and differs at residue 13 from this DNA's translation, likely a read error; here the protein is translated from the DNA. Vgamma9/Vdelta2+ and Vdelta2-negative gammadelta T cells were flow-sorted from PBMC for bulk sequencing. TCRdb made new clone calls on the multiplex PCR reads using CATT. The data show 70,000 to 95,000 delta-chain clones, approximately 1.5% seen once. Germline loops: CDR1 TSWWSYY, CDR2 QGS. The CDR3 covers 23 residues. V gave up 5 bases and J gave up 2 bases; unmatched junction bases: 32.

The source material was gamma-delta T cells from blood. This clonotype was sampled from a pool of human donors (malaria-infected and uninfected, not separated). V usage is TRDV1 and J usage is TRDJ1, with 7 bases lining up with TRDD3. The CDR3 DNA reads TGTGCTCTTGGGAGAAGGGTAGTTACCCGAAAACTGAGGGATACTCCCAGTACCGATAAACTCATCTTT. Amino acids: CALGRRVVTRKLRDTPSTDKLIF.